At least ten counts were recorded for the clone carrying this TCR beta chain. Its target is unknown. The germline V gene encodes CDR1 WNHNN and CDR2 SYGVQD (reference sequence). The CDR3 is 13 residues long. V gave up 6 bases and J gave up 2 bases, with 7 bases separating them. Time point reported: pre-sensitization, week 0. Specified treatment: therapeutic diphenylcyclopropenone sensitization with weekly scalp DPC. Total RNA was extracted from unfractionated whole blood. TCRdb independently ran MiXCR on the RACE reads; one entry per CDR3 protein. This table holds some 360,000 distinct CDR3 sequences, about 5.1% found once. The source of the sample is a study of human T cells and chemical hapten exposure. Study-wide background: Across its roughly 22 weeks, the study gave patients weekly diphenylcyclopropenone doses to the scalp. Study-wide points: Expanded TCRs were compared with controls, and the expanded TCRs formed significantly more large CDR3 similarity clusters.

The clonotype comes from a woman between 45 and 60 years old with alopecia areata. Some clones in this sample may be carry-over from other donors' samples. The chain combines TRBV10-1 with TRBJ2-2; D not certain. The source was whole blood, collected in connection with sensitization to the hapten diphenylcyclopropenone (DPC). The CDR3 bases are TGCGCCAGCAGCTTCACTAACACCGGGGAGCTGTTTTTT. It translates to CASSFTNTGELFF.